The subject of this entry is one T cell receptor (beta chain). Its specificity is unknown. The entry originates in a study of graft-versus-host responses after intestinal transplantation. Study-level findings and limits: GvH clones were identified in recipient marrow, with some first appearing in ileum or blood.

TCRdb's table, derived via immunoSEQ multiplex PCR, lists solely in-frame clones and lacks some. Of some 120,000 clones listed, more than 85% are singletons. This CDR3 comprises 15 residues. The V gene's germline CDR1 is SGHRS and CDR2 YFSETQ. Losses at the gene ends were 0 bases for V and 1 base for J; bases not matched to a gene: 3. The chain carries TRBV5-1 and TRBJ1-2; TRBD1 aligns across 7 bases. The clonotype comes from a human donor who was the organ donor for an intestinal transplant. The source material was unstimulated CD8+ T cells sorted from spleen or lymph node cells, sampled before transplant. The CDR3 DNA is TGCGCCAGCAGCTTGGGGCAGGGGGTTAACTATGGCTACACCTTC. Protein product: CASSLGQGVNYGYTF.